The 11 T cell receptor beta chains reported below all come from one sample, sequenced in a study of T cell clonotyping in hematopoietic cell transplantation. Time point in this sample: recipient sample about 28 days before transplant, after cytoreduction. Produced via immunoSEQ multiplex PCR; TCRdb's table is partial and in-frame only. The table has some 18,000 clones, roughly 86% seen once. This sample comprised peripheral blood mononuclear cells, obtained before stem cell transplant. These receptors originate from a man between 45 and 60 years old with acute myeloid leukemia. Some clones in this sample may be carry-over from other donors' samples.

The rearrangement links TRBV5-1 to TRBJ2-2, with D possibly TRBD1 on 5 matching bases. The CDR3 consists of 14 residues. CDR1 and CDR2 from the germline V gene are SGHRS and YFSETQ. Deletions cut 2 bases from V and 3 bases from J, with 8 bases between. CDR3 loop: CASSFQGDTGELFF. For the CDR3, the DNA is TGCGCCAGCAGCTTCCAAGGGGACACCGGGGAGCTGTTTTTT.

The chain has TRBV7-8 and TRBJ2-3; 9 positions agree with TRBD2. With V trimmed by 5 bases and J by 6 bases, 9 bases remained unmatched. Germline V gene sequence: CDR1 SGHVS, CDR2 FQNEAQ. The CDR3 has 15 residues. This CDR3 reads CASSPGLAPPDTQYF. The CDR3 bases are TGTGCCAGCAGCCCAGGACTAGCGCCCCCCGATACGCAGTATTTT.

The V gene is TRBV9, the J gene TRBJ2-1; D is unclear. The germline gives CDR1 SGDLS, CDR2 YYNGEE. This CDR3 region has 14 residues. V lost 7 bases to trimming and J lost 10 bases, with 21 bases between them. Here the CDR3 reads CASSIPYRGGEQFF. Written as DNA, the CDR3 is TGTGCCAGCTCTATCCCCTACCGAGGTGGCGAGCAGTTCTTC.

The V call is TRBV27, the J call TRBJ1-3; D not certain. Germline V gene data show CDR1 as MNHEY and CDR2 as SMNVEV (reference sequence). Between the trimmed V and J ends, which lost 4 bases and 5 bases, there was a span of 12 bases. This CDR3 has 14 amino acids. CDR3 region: CASSSSGTRNTIYF. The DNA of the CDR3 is TGTGCCAGCAGTTCCTCGGGAACCCGAAACACCATATATTTT.

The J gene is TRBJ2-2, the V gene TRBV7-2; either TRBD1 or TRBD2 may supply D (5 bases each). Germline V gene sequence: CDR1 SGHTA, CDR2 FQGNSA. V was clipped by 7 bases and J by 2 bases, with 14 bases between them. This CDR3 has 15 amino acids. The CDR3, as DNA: TGTGCCAGCAACCGTTGGGGGACCAACACCGGGGAGCTGTTTTTT. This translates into CASNRWGTNTGELFF.

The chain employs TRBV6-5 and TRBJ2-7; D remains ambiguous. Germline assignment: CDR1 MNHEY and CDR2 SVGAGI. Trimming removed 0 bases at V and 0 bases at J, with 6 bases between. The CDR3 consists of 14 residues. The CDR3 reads CASSYSLTSYEQYF. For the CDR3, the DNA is TGTGCCAGCAGTTACTCCCTGACCTCCTACGAGCAGTACTTC.

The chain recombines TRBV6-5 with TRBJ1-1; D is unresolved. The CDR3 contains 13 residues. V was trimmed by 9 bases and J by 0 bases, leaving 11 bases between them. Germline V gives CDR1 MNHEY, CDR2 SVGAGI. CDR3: CASLRRLNTEAFF. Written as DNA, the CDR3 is TGTGCCAGTCTGAGGCGCCTGAACACTGAAGCTTTCTTT.

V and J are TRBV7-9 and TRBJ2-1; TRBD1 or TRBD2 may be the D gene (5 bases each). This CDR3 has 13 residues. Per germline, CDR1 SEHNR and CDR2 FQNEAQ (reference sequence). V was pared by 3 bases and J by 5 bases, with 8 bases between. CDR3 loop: CASSFEGNNEQFF. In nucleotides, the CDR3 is TGTGCCAGCAGCTTCGAGGGGAACAATGAGCAGTTCTTC.

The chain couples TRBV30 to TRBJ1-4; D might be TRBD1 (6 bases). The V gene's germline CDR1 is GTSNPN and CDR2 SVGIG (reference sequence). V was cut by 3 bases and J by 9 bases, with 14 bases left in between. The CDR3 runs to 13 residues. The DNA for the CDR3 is TGTGCCTGGAGCGGACAGACATTGAAAAAACTGTTTTTT. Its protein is CAWSGQTLKKLFF.

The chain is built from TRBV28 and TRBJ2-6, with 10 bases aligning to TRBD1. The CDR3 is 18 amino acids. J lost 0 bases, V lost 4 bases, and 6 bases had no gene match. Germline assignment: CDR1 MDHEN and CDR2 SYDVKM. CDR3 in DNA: TGTGCCAGCAGTTCCGGGACAGGGGTTTCCTCTGGGGCCAACGTCCTGACTTTC. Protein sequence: CASSSGTGVSSGANVLTF.

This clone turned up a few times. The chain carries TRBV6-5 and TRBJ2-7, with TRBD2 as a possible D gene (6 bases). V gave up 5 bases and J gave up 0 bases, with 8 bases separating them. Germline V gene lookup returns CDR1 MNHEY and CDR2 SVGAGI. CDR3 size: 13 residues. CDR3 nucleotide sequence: TGTGCCAGCAGTCCGGGGGTCTCCTACGAGCAGTACTTC. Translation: CASSPGVSYEQYF.